Presented here are 2 T cell receptor beta chains from one specimen sequenced in a study of cytomegalovirus exposure and HLA in healthy donors. The PCR was carried out with 60 Vbeta primers and 13 Jbeta primers. TCRdb keeps only in-frame clones here, not all; method: immunoSEQ multiplex PCR. Of 40,000 to 55,000 clones listed, 60% to 85% are singletons. The sequenced sample consisted of PBMCs. All receptors come from a man in his thirties or forties in good health and CMV-seropositive.

The V and J genes are TRBV6-5 and TRBJ2-7; 8 bases line up with TRBD1. The CDR3 is made up of 13 amino acids. Looked up from germline, CDR1 is MNHEY and CDR2 is SVGAGI. Trimming took 4 bases from V and 13 from J; bases not matched to a gene: 12. CDR3 loop: CASSSGQGAWGYF. DNA for the CDR3: TGTGCCAGCAGTTCTGGACAGGGTGCCTGGGGATACTTC.

J is TRBJ2-3 and V is TRBV7-3; tentative D call: TRBD2 (6 bases). There are 14 residues in the CDR3. Trimming pared 1 base from V and 2 bases from J, leaving 7 bases between. Germline V gives CDR1 SGHTA, CDR2 FQGTGA. The CDR3 bases are TGTGCCAGCAGCTTAAGCGGGGTCACAGATACGCAGTATTTT. The encoded protein is CASSLSGVTDTQYF.